The following is a T cell receptor beta chain sequence with its context. Study processing details: Reference gene primer amplification yielded estimated nucleated cell counts. Measured with immunoSEQ multiplex PCR; TCRdb has only the in-frame clones, and not every one. V and J calls and clone size are given by that table; D and trimming were obtained from the DNA. Of about 74,000 clones listed, about 80% are singletons. Looked up from germline, CDR1 is SGHDN and CDR2 is FVKESK. Trimming took 5 bases from V and 0 from J, leaving 22 bases between them. The CDR3 runs to 19 residues. This specimen comes from a study of blood T cell repertoires in COVID-19. Study background: Samples came from the United States, Italy and Spain, spanning acute and convalescent COVID-19.

The specimen was peripheral blood. The chain has TRBV14 and TRBJ1-4; the D is unclear. The sequence was obtained from a human donor in a cohort sampled during active COVID-19. The CDR3 DNA reads TGTGCCAGCAGCGAAAGGAAAAAGGGAGGGTTCGCAACTAATGAAAAACTGTTTTTT. This codes for CASSERKKGGFATNEKLFF.